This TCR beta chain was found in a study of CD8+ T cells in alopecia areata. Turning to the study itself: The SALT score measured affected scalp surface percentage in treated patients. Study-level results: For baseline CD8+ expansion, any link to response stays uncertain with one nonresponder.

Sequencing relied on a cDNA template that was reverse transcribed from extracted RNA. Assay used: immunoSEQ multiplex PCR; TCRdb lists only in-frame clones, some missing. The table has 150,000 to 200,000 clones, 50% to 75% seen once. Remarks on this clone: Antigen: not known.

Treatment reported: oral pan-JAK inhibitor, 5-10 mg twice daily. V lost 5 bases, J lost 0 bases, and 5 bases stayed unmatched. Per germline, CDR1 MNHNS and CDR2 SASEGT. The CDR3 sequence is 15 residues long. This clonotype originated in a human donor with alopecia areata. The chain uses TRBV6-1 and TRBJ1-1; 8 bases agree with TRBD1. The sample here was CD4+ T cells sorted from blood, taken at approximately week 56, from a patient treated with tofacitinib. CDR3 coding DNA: TGTGCCAGCAGTACAGGGGGAGGGATGAACACTGAAGCTTTCTTT. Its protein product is CASSTGGGMNTEAFF.